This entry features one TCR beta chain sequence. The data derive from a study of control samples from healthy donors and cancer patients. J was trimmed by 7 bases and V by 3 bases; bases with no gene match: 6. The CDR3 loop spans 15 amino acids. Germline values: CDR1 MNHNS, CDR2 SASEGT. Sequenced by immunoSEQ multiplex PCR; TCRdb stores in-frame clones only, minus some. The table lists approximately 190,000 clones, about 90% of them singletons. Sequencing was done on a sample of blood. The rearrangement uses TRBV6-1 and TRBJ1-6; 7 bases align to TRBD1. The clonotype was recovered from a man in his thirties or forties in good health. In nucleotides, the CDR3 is TGTGCCAGCAGTGAGGTGAGGGGGCAGAATTCACCCCTCCACTTT. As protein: CASSEVRGQNSPLHF.